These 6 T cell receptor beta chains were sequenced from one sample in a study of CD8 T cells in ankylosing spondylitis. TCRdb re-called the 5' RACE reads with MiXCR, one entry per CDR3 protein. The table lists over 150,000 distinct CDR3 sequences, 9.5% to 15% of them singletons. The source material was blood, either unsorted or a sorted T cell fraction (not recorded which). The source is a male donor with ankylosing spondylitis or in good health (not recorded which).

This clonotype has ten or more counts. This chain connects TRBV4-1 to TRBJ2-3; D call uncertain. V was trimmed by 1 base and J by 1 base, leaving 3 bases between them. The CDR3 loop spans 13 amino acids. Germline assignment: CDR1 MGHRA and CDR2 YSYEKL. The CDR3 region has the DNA TGCGCCAGCAGCCAAGTCGGCACAGATACGCAGTATTTT. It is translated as CASSQVGTDTQYF.

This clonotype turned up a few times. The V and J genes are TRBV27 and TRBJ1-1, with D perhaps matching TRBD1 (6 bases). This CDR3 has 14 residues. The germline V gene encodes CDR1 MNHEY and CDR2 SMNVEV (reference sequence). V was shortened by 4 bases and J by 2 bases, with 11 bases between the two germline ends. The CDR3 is CASSSGGPNTEAFF. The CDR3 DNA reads TGTGCCAGCAGTTCCGGGGGGCCAAACACTGAAGCTTTCTTT.

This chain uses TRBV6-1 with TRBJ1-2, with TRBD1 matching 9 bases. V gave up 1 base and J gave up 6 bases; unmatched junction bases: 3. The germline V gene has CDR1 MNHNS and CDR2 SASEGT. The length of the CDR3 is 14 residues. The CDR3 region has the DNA TGTGCCAGCAGTGAAGTAGGACAGGGGAATGGCTACACCTTC. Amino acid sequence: CASSEVGQGNGYTF.

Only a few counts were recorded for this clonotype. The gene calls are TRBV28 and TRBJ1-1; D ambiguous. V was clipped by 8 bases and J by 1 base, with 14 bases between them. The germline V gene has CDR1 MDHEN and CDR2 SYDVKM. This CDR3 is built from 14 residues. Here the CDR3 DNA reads TGTGCCAGCGGGCATGAACTGGGGAACACTGAAGCTTTCTTT. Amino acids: CASGHELGNTEAFF. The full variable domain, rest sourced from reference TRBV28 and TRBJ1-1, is DVKVTQSSRYLVKRTGEKVFLECVQDMDHENMFWYRQDPGLGLRLIYFSYDVKMKEKGDIPEGYSVSREKKERFSLILESASTNQTSMYLCASGHELGNTEAFFGQGTRLTVV.

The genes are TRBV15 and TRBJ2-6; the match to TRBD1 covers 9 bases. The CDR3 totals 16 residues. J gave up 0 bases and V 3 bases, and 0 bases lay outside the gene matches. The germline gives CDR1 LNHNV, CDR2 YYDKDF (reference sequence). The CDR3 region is CATSRDRGSGANVLTF. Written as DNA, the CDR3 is TGTGCCACCAGCAGGGACAGGGGCTCTGGGGCCAACGTCCTGACTTTC.

CDR3 nucleotides: TGTGCCAGCAGTTTAGACACGCCAAACTATGGCTACACCTTC. Encoded protein: CASSLDTPNYGYTF. This chain connects TRBV12-3 or TRBV12-4 to TRBJ1-2; unclear D gene. Deletions cut 1 base from V and 2 bases from J, with 8 bases between. The CDR3 is 14 amino acids.